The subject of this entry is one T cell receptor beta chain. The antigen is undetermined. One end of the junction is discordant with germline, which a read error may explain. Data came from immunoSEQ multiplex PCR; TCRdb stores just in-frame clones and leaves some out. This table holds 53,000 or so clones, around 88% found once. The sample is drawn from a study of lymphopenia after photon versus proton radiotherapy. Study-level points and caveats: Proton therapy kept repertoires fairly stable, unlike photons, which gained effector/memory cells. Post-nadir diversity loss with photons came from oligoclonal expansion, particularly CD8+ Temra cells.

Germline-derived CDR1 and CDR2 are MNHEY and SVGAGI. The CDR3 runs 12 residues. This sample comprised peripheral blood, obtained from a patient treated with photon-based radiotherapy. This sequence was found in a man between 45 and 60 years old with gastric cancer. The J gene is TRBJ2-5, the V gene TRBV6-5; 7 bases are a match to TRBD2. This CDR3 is CASSPSGGTRDF. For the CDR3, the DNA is TGTGCCAGCAGCCCTAGCGGAGGCACCCGGGACTTC.